This T cell receptor (beta chain) was sequenced in a study of blood T cells in healthy people across ages. A sample-barcoded 5' primer and a J-beta primer mix were used in a second PCR of roughly 7 to 12 cycles. Every sample produced at least 2.5 million CDR3-containing paired-end reads. TCRdb analysed the 5' RACE reads with MiXCR anew, one entry per CDR3 protein. Among more than 800,000 distinct CDR3 sequences, more than 25% were seen once, and the ten largest hold 17%. Trimming removed 5 bases at V and 5 bases at J, with 18 bases between. The germline gives CDR1 SGHNT, CDR2 YYREEE (reference sequence). The CDR3 loop spans 15 amino acids.

The V call is TRBV5-4, the J call TRBJ2-3, with TRBD1 as a possible D gene (6 bases). Sequencing was done on a sample of blood. This receptor was obtained from a woman of 80 years or more in good health. The CDR3 nucleotides read TGTGCCAGCAGGCCCGACAGGAGCGCCGGAGATACGCAGTATTTT. Amino acid sequence: CASRPDRSAGDTQYF.